Listed here is a single TCR beta chain. CDR3 length: 14 amino acids. V was clipped by 3 bases and J by 4 bases, with 12 bases between them. The germline V gene has CDR1 MDHEN and CDR2 SYDVKM. Sequencing used immunoSEQ multiplex PCR; TCRdb keeps in-frame clones, though not all of them. The sample holds tens of thousands of clones; roughly 86% are singletons and the top ten take approximately 1.1%. The data stem from a study of OX40 agonist ivuxolimab in advanced cancers. Whole-study context: Ivuxolimab, an agonist antibody against OX40 (CD134), was given to patients. Six ivuxolimab dose levels, 0.01 to 10 mg/kg, were given intravenously every 2 weeks.

The sequence came from an adult with an advanced solid tumor such as melanoma, head and neck, liver or kidney cancer. The chain joins TRBV28 to TRBJ1-2, with D perhaps matching TRBD1 (5 bases). Source: CD4+ or CD8+ T cells sorted from blood, taken in a trial of the OX40 agonist ivuxolimab. CDR3: CASSLGRGSYGYTF. CDR3 in DNA: TGTGCCAGCAGTTTGGGGAGGGGAAGCTATGGCTACACCTTC.